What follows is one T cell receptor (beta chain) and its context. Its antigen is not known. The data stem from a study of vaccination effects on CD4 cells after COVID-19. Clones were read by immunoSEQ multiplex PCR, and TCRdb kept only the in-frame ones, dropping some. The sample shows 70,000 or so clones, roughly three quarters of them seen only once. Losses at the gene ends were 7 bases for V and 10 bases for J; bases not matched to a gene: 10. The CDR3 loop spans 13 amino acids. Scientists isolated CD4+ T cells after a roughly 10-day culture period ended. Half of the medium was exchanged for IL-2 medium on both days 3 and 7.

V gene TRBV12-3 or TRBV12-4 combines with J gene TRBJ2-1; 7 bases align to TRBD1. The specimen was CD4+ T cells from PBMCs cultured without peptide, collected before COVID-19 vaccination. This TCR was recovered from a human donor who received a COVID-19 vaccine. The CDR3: CASNVQGTGEQFF. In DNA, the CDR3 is TGTGCCAGCAACGTACAGGGGACCGGGGAGCAGTTCTTC.